In its sample, the clone carrying this T cell receptor beta chain was seen a few times. The CDR3 has 12 residues. Germline CDR1 and CDR2: SGDLS and YYNGEE. The V end was cut by 3 bases, the J end by 4 bases, with 6 bases between. Documented time point: persistent/refractory GD, antithyroid drugs over 5 years with positive TRAb. PBMC RNA served as the TCR library source. The sample belongs to a study of regulatory T cells in long-lasting Graves disease. Building of the TCR beta libraries involved iRepertoire HTBI primers and Arm-PCR of CDR3 regions. In TCRdb, the multiplex PCR reads were re-called with MiXCR into one record per CDR3 protein. The table records 400,000 to 500,000 distinct CDR3 sequences, under 25% of them present only once.

The clonotype was recovered from a female donor with Graves disease. V and J are TRBV9 and TRBJ2-3; no reliable D call. Sequenced here: peripheral blood mononuclear cells (PBMCs), sampled when the disease was refractory, from a patient treated with antithyroid drugs. CDR3 region: CASSATADTQYF. In DNA form, the CDR3 reads TGTGCCAGCAGCGCGACGGCAGATACGCAGTATTTT.